The rows below give T cell receptor beta chains drawn from one sample of a study of PD-L1 blockade in urothelial cancer. Here immunoSEQ multiplex PCR was the method, and the copy in TCRdb shows in-frame clones only, minus some. The repertoire holds tens of thousands of clones, with 80% to 85% as singletons. Sample: PBMCs, taken around atezolizumab (anti-PD-L1) treatment. The receptors stem from a woman in her sixties or seventies with urothelial cancer. CDR3s leave out the opening cysteine and the closing phenylalanine or tryptophan. Each record gives: CDR3 protein, clone size, V gene. Clone size is not always given. Where it is, it says once, few, many or a class for expanded clones.

CDR3aa: ASSLNPATNEKLF
abundance: few
v_gene: TRBV7-6

CDR3aa: ASGLGSLGDETQY
abundance: NA
v_gene: TRBV12-5

CDR3aa: ASSRDRRPSLTEAF
abundance: NA
v_gene: TRBV5-6

CDR3aa: ASSDDSSNQPQH
abundance: few
v_gene: TRBV6-1

CDR3aa: AWSDWQASYNSPLH
abundance: once
v_gene: TRBV30

CDR3aa: ASSPREGNTEAF
abundance: NA
v_gene: TRBV18

CDR3aa: ASSSGPSGETQY
abundance: NA
v_gene: TRBV11-2

CDR3aa: ASRPQTPTGELF
abundance: NA
v_gene: TRBV4-1

CDR3aa: ASSYQAGKYTGELF
abundance: NA
v_gene: TRBV7-2

CDR3aa: ASSIKQGAYEQY
abundance: NA
v_gene: TRBV19

CDR3aa: ASSRQGRVQETQY
abundance: NA
v_gene: TRBV5-1

CDR3aa: ASSPGGYEQY
abundance: NA
v_gene: TRBV11-2

CDR3aa: ASSLTQMGAGHRAF
abundance: NA
v_gene: TRBV5-1

CDR3aa: ASGLGQGGETQY
abundance: NA
v_gene: TRBV12-5

CDR3aa: AWSEHRGDGYT
abundance: NA
v_gene: TRBV30

CDR3aa: ASSPEGRGGTDTQY
abundance: NA
v_gene: TRBV6-6

CDR3aa: AWSGALGVPQETQY
abundance: NA
v_gene: TRBV30

CDR3aa: ASSSRRGSPEGEQF
abundance: NA
v_gene: TRBV28

CDR3aa: ASSPDRLGQPQH
abundance: NA
v_gene: TRBV18

CDR3aa: ASSSRDRGPYEQY
abundance: NA
v_gene: TRBV7-9

CDR3aa: ASSSPPQGMDGYT
abundance: NA
v_gene: TRBV7-2

CDR3aa: AISGTSGTEAF
abundance: NA
v_gene: TRBV10-3

CDR3aa: ASSPVLEETQY
abundance: NA
v_gene: TRBV18

CDR3aa: ASSSGRGYEQF
abundance: NA
v_gene: TRBV5-4

CDR3aa: ASSLPGQGAEQY
abundance: NA
v_gene: TRBV5-1

CDR3aa: AISESDRGHFNYGYT
abundance: NA
v_gene: TRBV10-3

CDR3aa: ASSSTGDGNTIY
abundance: NA
v_gene: TRBV28

CDR3aa: SASYRYEQY
abundance: NA
v_gene: TRBV20-1

CDR3aa: ASSLRGPGQPQH
abundance: once
v_gene: TRBV5-1

CDR3aa: ASSYTGSETQY
abundance: NA
v_gene: TRBV6-5

CDR3aa: ASSKPGGEQF
abundance: NA
v_gene: TRBV11-2

CDR3aa: ATSRGTSGRRNNEQF
abundance: NA
v_gene: TRBV15

CDR3aa: ASSDNQGLNYGYT
abundance: NA
v_gene: TRBV6-1

CDR3aa: ASSIREGGEQF
abundance: NA
v_gene: TRBV19

CDR3aa: ASSPPYLETQY
abundance: NA
v_gene: TRBV18

CDR3aa: ASSPPGLGGTDTQY
abundance: NA
v_gene: TRBV18

CDR3aa: ASSLALAGGRGTQY
abundance: NA
v_gene: TRBV7-2

CDR3aa: AWSVQKFRGVPATNEKLF
abundance: NA
v_gene: TRBV30